Following are 26 T cell receptor beta chains from one sample sequenced in a study of neurological immune-mediated disorders. From the 5' RACE reads, TCRdb called clonotypes with MiXCR, one entry per CDR3 protein. This sample has 75,000 to 95,000 distinct CDR3 sequences; 17% occur once, and the top ten carry 15%. What was sequenced was PBMCs. Receptors were obtained from a woman in her forties in good health.

This clonotype has ten or more counts. The J gene is TRBJ1-2, the V gene TRBV10-3, with no clear D. The V end was cut by 0 bases, the J end by 5 bases, with 13 bases between. CDR3 length: 15 amino acids. Germline V gene lookup returns CDR1 ENHRY and CDR2 SYGVKD. Written as DNA, the CDR3 is TGTGCCATCAGTGAGTCGGCGGCGGTTGTTTATGGCTACACCTTC. Residues: CAISESAAVVYGYTF.

Many counts were recorded for this clonotype. The chain combines TRBV20-1 with TRBJ2-7; D gene uncertain. V shed 3 bases and J shed 5 bases, with 14 bases lying between them. The CDR3 is 13 amino acids. Germline CDR1 and CDR2: DFQATT and SNEGSKA (reference sequence). The CDR3 DNA reads TGCAGTGCTAGGGGTGCCGGTGTCCACGAGCAGTACGTC. As protein: CSARGAGVHEQYV.

This clonotype was picked up many times. This chain uses TRBV28 with TRBJ2-5, with D possibly matching TRBD1 (7 bases). Trimming shortened V by 6 bases and J by 4 bases, and 12 bases separated the two germline ends. The germline V gene has CDR1 MDHEN and CDR2 SYDVKM. This CDR3 is built from 13 residues. The CDR3 is CASSYQGGETQYF. CDR3 nucleotide sequence: TGTGCCAGCAGCTACCAGGGGGGAGAGACCCAGTACTTC.

With regard to this clonotype: The limits of the CDR3 on the DNA are not certain, so only TCRdb's listed CDR3 is given. The rearrangement uses TRBV7-8 and TRBJ2-2. The CDR3 is 22 residues long, ends included. CDR1 is SGHVS, CDR2 FQNEAQ, per germline. CDR3 residues: CASSFYICSAGPTAPNTGELFF.

At least ten counts were recorded for this clonotype. The chain has TRBV15 and TRBJ2-1, with D perhaps matching TRBD2 (5 bases). CDR1 is LNHNV and CDR2 is YYDKDF in the germline V gene (reference sequence). The CDR3 runs to 15 residues. With 0 bases removed from V and 6 bases from J, the gap between germline ends came to 12 bases. CDR3 sequence: CATSRDGSRGNEQFF. CDR3 nucleotide sequence: TGTGCCACCAGCAGAGATGGGTCTCGGGGCAATGAGCAGTTCTTC.

The rearrangement uses TRBV30 and TRBJ1-6; 8 bases are a match to TRBD1. CDR1 GTSNPN and CDR2 SVGIG come from the germline V gene (reference sequence). V gave up 1 base and J gave up 5 bases; unmatched junction bases: 1. CDR3 length: 14 amino acids. The DNA of the CDR3 is TGTGCCTGGAGTGGGACAGGGAATAATTCACCCCTCCACTTT. Its protein is CAWSGTGNNSPLHF.

Ten or more counts support this clonotype. This sequence joins TRBV5-4 and TRBJ2-1; D unresolved. This CDR3 has 13 residues. V was pared by 1 base and J by 7 bases, with 9 bases between. From germline, CDR1 is SGHNT and CDR2 YYREEE (reference sequence). The CDR3, as DNA: TGTGCCAGCAGCTTGACCGGGTTGAATGAGCAGTTCTTC. Translated: CASSLTGLNEQFF.

A note on this clonotype: With a much larger clone just one base away, this may be a read error. The V gene is TRBV7-2, the J gene TRBJ2-1; TRBD2 might be the D (7 bases). Germline CDR1 SGHTA, CDR2 FQGNSA. The CDR3 extends over 13 amino acids. V shed 7 bases and J shed 15 bases, with 22 bases lying between them. This CDR3 is CASNYRRGPKGFF. In DNA, the CDR3 is TGTGCCAGCAACTATCGGCGGGGGCCCAAGGGGTTCTTC.

This clonotype was recorded many times. V is TRBV7-2 and J is TRBJ2-3; 8 bases agree with TRBD2. With 1 base clipped from V and 6 bases from J, the junction kept 6 bases outside the gene matches. The CDR3 runs to 15 residues. CDR1 is SGHTA, CDR2 FQGNSA, per germline. The CDR3 sequence is CASSLVGLVSDTQYF. The CDR3 DNA reads TGTGCCAGCAGCTTAGTGGGACTAGTTTCGGATACGCAGTATTTT.

This clonotype was seen ten or more times. V is TRBV15 and J is TRBJ2-2; D is perhaps TRBD2 (6 bases). Looked up from germline, CDR1 is LNHNV and CDR2 is YYDKDF (reference sequence). Trimming cost V 0 bases and J 5 bases, with 19 bases left between them. The CDR3 length is 18 residues. The CDR3 loop is CATSRDFWGESRTGELFF. The CDR3 bases are TGTGCCACCAGCAGAGATTTTTGGGGGGAAAGTCGGACCGGGGAGCTGTTTTTT.

This clonotype was seen at least ten times. The V call is TRBV20-1, the J call TRBJ2-5, with 7 bases aligning to TRBD1. CDR1 DFQATT and CDR2 SNEGSKA come from the germline V gene (reference sequence). V gave up 0 bases and J gave up 1 base; unmatched junction bases: 14. There are 18 residues in the CDR3. CDR3 bases: TGCAGTGCTAGAGATCTTGGGGCCCTAGGGGGCTTCCAAGAGACCCAGTACTTC. It translates to CSARDLGALGGFQETQYF.

This clonotype was observed at least ten times. The rearrangement uses TRBV3-1 and TRBJ2-1; D unclear. The length of the CDR3 is 12 residues. V was clipped by 1 base and J by 7 bases, with 5 bases between them. Germline V gene data show CDR1 as LGHDT and CDR2 as YNNKEL (reference sequence). The CDR3 loop reads CASSQVSNEQFF. CDR3 coding DNA: TGTGCCAGCAGCCAAGTCTCTAATGAGCAGTTCTTC.

This clonotype was seen at least ten times. The rearrangement links TRBV24-1 to TRBJ2-1, with TRBD1 matching 9 bases. The CDR3 extends over 14 amino acids. Trimming cost V 4 bases and J 7 bases; bases outside gene matches: 4. CDR1 KGHDR and CDR2 SFDVKD come from the germline V gene. The CDR3 loop is CATSDRGTGNEQFF. CDR3 DNA: TGTGCCACCAGTGACCGCGGGACAGGGAATGAGCAGTTCTTC.

This clonotype was detected many times. The rearrangement links TRBV7-2 to TRBJ1-6; possible D gene TRBD1, 6 bases. Germline-derived CDR1 and CDR2 are SGHTA and FQGNSA. V was trimmed by 5 bases and J by 7 bases, leaving 21 bases between them. CDR3 size: 17 residues. This CDR3 reads CASSAPRQVPRNSPLHF. Here the CDR3 DNA reads TGTGCCAGCAGCGCCCCCCGACAGGTCCCCAGGAATTCACCCCTCCACTTT. Together with reference TRBV7-2 and TRBJ1-6, the CDR3 gives the full variable domain: GAGVSQSPSNKVTEKGKDVELRCDPISGHTALYWYRQSLGQGLEFLIYFQGNSAPDKSGLPSDRFSAERTGGSVSTLTIQRTQQEDSAVYLCASSAPRQVPRNSPLHFGNGTRLTVT.

This clonotype was detected many times. The V gene is TRBV7-2, the J gene TRBJ1-1, with TRBD1 as a possible D gene (5 bases). Deletions cut 2 bases from V and 5 bases from J, with 6 bases between. The CDR3 extends over 12 amino acids. Germline V gene sequence: CDR1 SGHTA, CDR2 FQGNSA. CDR3 in amino acids: CASSLSGTEAFF. CDR3 coding DNA: TGTGCCAGCAGCTTATCAGGGACTGAAGCTTTCTTT.

This clonotype came up many times. The J gene is TRBJ2-3, the V gene TRBV7-8, with D possibly TRBD2 on 5 matching bases. The ends were cut back, 5 bases at V and 4 bases at J, with 10 bases in the middle. Germline CDR1 is SGHVS and CDR2 is FQNEAQ. This CDR3 comprises 13 residues. CDR3 nucleotide sequence: TGTGCCAGCAGCCCCCCCGGGGCAGATACGCAGTATTTT. It translates to CASSPPGADTQYF.

This clonotype is a singleton in its sample. The chain has TRBV29-1 and TRBJ2-5, with TRBD2 matching 11 bases. CDR3 length equals 15 residues. The germline gives CDR1 SQVTM, CDR2 ANQGSEA. Trimming at V came to 3 bases and at J to 2 bases, leaving 5 bases not matched to a gene. The CDR3 DNA reads TGCAGCGTTGAGACTAGCGGGGAACCTCAAGAGACCCAGTACTTC. Its protein product is CSVETSGEPQETQYF.

This clonotype was seen repeatedly, ten times or more. The J gene is TRBJ2-1, the V gene TRBV20-1; TRBD1 aligns across 7 bases. Germline trimming cut 1 base from V and 0 bases from J; bases unmatched to any gene: 3. This CDR3 has 15 residues. Germline lookup yields CDR1 DFQATT and CDR2 SNEGSKA (reference sequence). CDR3 in amino acids: CSARGPGGSYNEQFF. The CDR3 bases are TGCAGTGCTAGAGGTCCAGGGGGCTCCTACAATGAGCAGTTCTTC.

The V and J genes are TRBV28 and TRBJ1-1, with a weak D call TRBD1 (5 bases). The CDR3 has 15 residues. Trimming took off 5 bases at V and 2 bases at J, with 15 bases between the two ends. Germline CDR1 reads MDHEN; CDR2 reads SYDVKM. DNA of the CDR3: TGTGCCAGCAGTCACGGAGGGACGACAAACACTGAAGCTTTCTTT. Protein sequence: CASSHGGTTNTEAFF.

This clonotype was observed many times. A much larger clone is a single base away; this may be a read error. This chain connects TRBV18 to TRBJ2-3, with 9 bases identical to TRBD2. The CDR3 covers 15 residues. Germline CDR1 KGHSH, CDR2 LQKENI. Unmatched junction bases numbered 6, after V lost 6 bases and J lost 2 bases. CDR3 residues: CASSSGGGDTDTQYF. CDR3 nucleotides: TGTGCCAGCTCCTCAGGCGGGGGGGACACAGATACGCAGTATTTT.

At least ten counts were recorded for this clonotype. The gene calls are TRBV5-6 and TRBJ2-5; 7 nucleotides line up with TRBD1. Germline V gives CDR1 SGHDT, CDR2 YYEEEE. The CDR3 is 13 residues long. Trimming took 4 bases from V and 7 from J; bases not matched to a gene: 7. CDR3 residues: CASSPRQGVTQYF. Written as DNA, the CDR3 is TGTGCCAGCAGCCCGCGACAGGGAGTGACCCAGTACTTC.

This rearrangement joins TRBV20-1 to TRBJ2-7; 8 bases are a match to TRBD1. This CDR3 is 14 amino acids long. V was pared by 2 bases and J by 0 bases, with 3 bases of the junction left unmatched. CDR1 DFQATT and CDR2 SNEGSKA come from the germline V gene (reference sequence). The CDR3 DNA follows: TGCAGTGCTAGACCGACAGGGGTCTCCTACGAGCAGTACTTC. Protein product: CSARPTGVSYEQYF.

At least ten counts were recorded for this clonotype. The chain joins TRBV20-1 to TRBJ1-1, with a tentative D call TRBD1 (6 bases). The germline V and J ends were trimmed by 6 bases and 0 bases, with 14 bases remaining between them. This CDR3 comprises 14 residues. CDR1 and CDR2 (germline): DFQATT, SNEGSKA (reference sequence). CDR3 sequence (DNA): TGCAGTGCAGGGGGACCGGCGATGAACACTGAAGCTTTCTTT. It encodes CSAGGPAMNTEAFF.

The chain employs TRBV15 and TRBJ2-2, with 16 positions matching TRBD2. With 0 bases clipped from V and 1 base from J, the junction kept 2 bases outside the gene matches. Germline V lookup: CDR1 LNHNV, CDR2 YYDKDF (reference sequence). This CDR3 has 19 residues. This CDR3 reads CATSREGTSGGVNTGELFF. The CDR3 coding sequence is TGTGCCACCAGCAGAGAAGGGACTAGCGGGGGGGTGAACACCGGGGAGCTGTTTTTT. The variable domain in full, completed from reference TRBV15 and TRBJ2-2, reads DAMVIQNPRYQVTQFGKPVTLSCSQTLNHNVMYWYQQKSSQAPKLLFHYYDKDFNNEADTPDNFQSRRPNTSFCFLDIRSPGLGDTAMYLCATSREGTSGGVNTGELFFGEGSRLTVL.

This chain uses TRBV12-3 or TRBV12-4 with TRBJ2-1; 7 bases are shared with TRBD1. The CDR3 contains 13 residues. J lost 7 bases, V lost 5 bases, and 5 bases had no gene match. In DNA form, the CDR3 reads TGTGCCAGCAGTCCCAGGGGGTTGAATGAGCAGTTCTTC. Its translation is CASSPRGLNEQFF.

This clonotype was counted at least ten times. The genes are TRBV7-9 and TRBJ1-1; TRBD1 matches 7 bases. Trimming took 3 bases from V and 4 from J; bases not matched to a gene: 5. CDR3 length: 14 amino acids. Germline V gene sequence: CDR1 SEHNR, CDR2 FQNEAQ (reference sequence). CDR3 in amino acids: CASSFAGGSTEAFF. The DNA for the CDR3 is TGTGCCAGCAGCTTCGCAGGGGGAAGCACTGAAGCTTTCTTT.